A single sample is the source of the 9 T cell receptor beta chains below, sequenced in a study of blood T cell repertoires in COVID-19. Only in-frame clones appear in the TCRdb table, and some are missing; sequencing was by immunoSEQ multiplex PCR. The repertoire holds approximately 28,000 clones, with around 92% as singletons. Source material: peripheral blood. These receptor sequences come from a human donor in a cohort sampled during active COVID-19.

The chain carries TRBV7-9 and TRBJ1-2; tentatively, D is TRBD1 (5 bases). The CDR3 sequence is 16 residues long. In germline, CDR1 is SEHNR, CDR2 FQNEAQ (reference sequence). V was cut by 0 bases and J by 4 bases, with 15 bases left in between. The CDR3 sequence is CASSLASGFVGYGYTF. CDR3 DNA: TGTGCCAGCAGCTTAGCCTCAGGGTTTGTCGGCTATGGCTACACCTTC.

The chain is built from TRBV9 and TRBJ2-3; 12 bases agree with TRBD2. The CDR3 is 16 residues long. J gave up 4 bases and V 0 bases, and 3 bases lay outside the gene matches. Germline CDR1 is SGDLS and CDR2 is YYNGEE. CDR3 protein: CASSVGASGGADTQYF. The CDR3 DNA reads TGTGCCAGCAGCGTAGGTGCTAGCGGGGGGGCAGATACGCAGTATTTT.

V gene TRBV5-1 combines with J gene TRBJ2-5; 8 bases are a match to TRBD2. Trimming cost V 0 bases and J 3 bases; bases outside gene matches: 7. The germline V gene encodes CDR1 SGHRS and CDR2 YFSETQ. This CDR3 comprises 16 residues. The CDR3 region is CASSLEAGARKETQYF. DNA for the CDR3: TGCGCCAGCAGCTTGGAAGCGGGGGCCCGCAAAGAGACCCAGTACTTC.

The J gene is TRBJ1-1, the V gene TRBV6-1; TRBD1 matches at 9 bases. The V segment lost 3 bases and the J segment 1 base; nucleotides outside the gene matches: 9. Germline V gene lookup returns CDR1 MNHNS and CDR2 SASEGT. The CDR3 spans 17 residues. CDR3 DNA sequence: TGTGCCAGCAGTGACGCCGGGACAGGGTGGGGGAACACTGAAGCTTTCTTT. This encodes CASSDAGTGWGNTEAFF.

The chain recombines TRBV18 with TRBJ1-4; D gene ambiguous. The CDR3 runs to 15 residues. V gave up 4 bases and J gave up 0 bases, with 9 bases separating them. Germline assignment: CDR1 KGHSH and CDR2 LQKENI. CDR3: CASSHDTSTNEKLFF. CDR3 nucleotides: TGTGCCAGCTCACATGACACTTCAACTAATGAAAAACTGTTTTTT.

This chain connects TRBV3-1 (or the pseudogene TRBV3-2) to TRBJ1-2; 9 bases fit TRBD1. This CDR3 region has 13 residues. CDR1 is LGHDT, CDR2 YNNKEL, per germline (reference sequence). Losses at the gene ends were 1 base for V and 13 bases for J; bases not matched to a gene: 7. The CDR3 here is CASSQGQGGYFTF. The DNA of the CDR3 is TGTGCCAGCAGCCAAGGACAGGGGGGGTATTTCACCTTC.

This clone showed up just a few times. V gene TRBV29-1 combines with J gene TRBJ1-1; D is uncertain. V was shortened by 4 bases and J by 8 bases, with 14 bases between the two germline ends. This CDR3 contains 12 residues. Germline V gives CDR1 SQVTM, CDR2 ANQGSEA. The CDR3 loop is CSVGGLLSEAFF. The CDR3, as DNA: TGCAGCGTTGGCGGGTTACTTTCCGAAGCTTTCTTT.

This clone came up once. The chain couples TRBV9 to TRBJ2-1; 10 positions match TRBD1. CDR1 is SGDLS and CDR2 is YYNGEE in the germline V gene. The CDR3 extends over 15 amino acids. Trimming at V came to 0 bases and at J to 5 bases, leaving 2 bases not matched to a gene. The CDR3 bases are TGTGCCAGCAGCGTAGTGGGGACAGGGGACAATGAGCAGTTCTTC. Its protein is CASSVVGTGDNEQFF.

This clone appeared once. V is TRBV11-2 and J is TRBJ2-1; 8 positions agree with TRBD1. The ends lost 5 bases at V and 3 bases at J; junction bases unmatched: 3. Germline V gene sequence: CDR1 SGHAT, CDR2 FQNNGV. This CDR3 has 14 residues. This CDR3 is CASSHRGDYNEQFF. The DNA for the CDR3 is TGTGCCAGCAGCCACAGGGGGGACTACAATGAGCAGTTCTTC.